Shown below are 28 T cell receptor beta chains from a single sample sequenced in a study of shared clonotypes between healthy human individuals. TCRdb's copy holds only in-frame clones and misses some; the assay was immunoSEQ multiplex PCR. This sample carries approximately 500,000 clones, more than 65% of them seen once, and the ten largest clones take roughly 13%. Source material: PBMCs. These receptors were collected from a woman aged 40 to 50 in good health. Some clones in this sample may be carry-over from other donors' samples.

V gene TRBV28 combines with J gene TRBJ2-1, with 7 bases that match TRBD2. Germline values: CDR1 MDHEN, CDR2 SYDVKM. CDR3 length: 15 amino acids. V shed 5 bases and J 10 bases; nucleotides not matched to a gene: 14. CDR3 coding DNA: TGTGCCAGCAGTCCTCCGGGACTACGTTCACGGGAGCAGTTCTTC. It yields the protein CASSPPGLRSREQFF.

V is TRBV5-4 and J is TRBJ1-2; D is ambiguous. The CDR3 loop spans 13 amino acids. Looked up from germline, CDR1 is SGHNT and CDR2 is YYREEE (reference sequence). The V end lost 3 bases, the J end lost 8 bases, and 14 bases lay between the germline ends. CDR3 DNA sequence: TGTGCCAGCAGCTCCAGTGGACCCAGGGGCTACACCTTC. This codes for CASSSSGPRGYTF.

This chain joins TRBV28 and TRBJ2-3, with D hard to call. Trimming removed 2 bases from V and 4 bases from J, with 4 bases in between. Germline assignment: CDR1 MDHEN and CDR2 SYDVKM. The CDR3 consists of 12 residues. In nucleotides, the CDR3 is TGTGCCAGCAGTTTAAATTCAGATACGCAGTATTTT. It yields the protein CASSLNSDTQYF.

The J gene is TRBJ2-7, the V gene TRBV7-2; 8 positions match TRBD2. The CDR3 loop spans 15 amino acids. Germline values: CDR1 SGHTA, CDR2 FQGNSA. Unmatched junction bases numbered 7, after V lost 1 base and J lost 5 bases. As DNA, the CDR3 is TGTGCCAGCAGCTTAGAAGCGGGAGCGGTAAACGAGCAGTACTTC. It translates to CASSLEAGAVNEQYF.

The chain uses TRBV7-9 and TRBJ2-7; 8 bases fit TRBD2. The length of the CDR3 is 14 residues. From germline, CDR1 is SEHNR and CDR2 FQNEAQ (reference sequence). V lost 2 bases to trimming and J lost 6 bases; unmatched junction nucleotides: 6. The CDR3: CASSLFQAGGEQYF. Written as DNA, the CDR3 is TGTGCCAGCAGCTTATTTCAGGCGGGAGGCGAGCAGTACTTC.

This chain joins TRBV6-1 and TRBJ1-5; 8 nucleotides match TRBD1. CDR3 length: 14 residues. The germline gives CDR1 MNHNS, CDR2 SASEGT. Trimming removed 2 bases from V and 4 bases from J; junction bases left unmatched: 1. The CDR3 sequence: CASSEQGANQPQHF. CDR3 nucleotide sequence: TGTGCCAGCAGTGAACAGGGGGCAAATCAGCCCCAGCATTTT.

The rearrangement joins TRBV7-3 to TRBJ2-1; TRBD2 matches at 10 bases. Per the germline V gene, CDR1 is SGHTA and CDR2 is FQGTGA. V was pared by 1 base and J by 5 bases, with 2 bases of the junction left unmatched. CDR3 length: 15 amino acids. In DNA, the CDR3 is TGTGCCAGCAGCTTAAGACTAGCGGGCCACAATGAGCAGTTCTTC. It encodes CASSLRLAGHNEQFF.

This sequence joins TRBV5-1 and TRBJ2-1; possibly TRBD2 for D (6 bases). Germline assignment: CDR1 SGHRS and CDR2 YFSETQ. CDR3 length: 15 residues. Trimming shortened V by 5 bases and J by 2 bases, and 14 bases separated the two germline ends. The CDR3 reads CASSSGWGAYNEQFF. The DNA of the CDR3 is TGCGCCAGCAGTTCAGGTTGGGGGGCCTACAATGAGCAGTTCTTC. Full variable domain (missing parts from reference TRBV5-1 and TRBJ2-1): KAGVTQTPRYLIKTRGQQVTLSCSPISGHRSVSWYQQTPGQGLQFLFEYFSETQRNKGNFPGRFSGRQFSNSRSEMNVSTLELGDSALYLCASSSGWGAYNEQFFGPGTRLTVL.

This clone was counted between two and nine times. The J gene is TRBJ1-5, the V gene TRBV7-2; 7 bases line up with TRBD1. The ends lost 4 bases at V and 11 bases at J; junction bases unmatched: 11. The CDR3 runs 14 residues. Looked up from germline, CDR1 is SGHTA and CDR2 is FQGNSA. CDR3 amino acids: CASSSGQSMVAQHF. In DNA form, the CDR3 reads TGTGCCAGCAGCTCGGGACAGTCTATGGTAGCCCAGCATTTT.

The CDR3 here is CASRKRAENEKLFF. CDR3 sequence (DNA): TGTGCCAGCAGAAAGAGGGCCGAAAATGAAAAACTGTTTTTT. This chain connects TRBV6-5 to TRBJ1-4; D uncertain. The germline V gene has CDR1 MNHEY and CDR2 SVGAGI. Trimming took off 6 bases at V and 5 bases at J, with 13 bases between the two ends. The length of the CDR3 is 14 residues.

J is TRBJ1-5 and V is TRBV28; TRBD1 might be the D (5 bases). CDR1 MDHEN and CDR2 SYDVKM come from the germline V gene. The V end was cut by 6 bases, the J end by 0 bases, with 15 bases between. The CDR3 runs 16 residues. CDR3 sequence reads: CASSPGGRDSNQPQHF. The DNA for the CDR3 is TGTGCCAGCAGCCCCGGGGGACGTGATAGCAATCAGCCCCAGCATTTT.

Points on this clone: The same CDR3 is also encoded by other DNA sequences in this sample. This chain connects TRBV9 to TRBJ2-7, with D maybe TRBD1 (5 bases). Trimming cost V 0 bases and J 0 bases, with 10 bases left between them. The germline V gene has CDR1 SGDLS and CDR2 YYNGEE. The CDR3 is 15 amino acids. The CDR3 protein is CASSVGGSLSYEQYF. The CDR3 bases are TGTGCCAGCAGCGTAGGGGGCAGTCTCTCCTACGAGCAGTACTTC.

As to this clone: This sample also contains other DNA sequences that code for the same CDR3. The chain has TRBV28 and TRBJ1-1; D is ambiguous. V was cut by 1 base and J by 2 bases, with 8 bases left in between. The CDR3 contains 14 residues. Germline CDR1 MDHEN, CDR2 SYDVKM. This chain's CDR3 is CASSLSGSNTEAFF. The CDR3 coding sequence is TGTGCCAGCAGTTTATCAGGTTCTAACACTGAAGCTTTCTTT.

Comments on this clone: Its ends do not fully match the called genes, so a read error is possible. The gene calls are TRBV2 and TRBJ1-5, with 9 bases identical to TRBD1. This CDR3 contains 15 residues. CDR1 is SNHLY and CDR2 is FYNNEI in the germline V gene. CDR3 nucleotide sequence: TGTGCCAGCAGCGAAGGACAGGGGTTGACTCAGCCCCAGCATTTT. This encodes CASSEGQGLTQPQHF.

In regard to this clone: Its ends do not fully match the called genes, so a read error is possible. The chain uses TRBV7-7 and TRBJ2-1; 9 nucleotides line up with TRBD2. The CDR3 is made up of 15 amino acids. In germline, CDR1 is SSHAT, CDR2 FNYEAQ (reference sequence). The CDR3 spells CASSPGLAGRDEQFF. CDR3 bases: TGTGCTAGCAGCCCCGGGCTAGCGGGACGGGATGAGCAGTTCTTC.

CDR3 sequence (DNA): TGCGCCAGCAGCTTGGATAGCAGCAATCAGCCCCAGCATTTT. Translation gives CASSLDSSNQPQHF. V gene TRBV5-1 combines with J gene TRBJ1-5; D not certain. This CDR3 region has 14 residues. V shed 0 bases and J shed 1 base, with 5 bases lying between them. CDR1 is SGHRS and CDR2 is YFSETQ in the germline V gene.

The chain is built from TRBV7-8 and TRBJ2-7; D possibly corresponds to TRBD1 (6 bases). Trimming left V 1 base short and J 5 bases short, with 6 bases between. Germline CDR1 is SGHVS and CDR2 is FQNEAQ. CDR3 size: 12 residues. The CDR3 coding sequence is TGTGCCAGCAGCTTAGACAGGGACGAGCAGTACTTC. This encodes CASSLDRDEQYF.

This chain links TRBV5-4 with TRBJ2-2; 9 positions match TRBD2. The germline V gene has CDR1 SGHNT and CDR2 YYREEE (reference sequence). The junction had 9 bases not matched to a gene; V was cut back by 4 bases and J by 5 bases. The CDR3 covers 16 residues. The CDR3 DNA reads TGTGCCAGCAGCCCGGGTGGAGCGGGAGGTACCGGGGAGCTGTTTTTT. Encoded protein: CASSPGGAGGTGELFF.

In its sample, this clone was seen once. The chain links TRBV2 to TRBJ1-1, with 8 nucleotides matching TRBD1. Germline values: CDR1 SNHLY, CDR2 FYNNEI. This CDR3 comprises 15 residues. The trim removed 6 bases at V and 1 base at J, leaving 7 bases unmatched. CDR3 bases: TGTGCCAGCAGCGTCCAGGGGGCTAGGAACACTGAAGCTTTCTTT. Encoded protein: CASSVQGARNTEAFF.

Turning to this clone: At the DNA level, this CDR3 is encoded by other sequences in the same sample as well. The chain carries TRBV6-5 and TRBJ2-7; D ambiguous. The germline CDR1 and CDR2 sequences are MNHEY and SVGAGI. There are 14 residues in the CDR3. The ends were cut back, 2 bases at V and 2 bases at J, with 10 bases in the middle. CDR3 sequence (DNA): TGTGCCAGCAGTTACGGTCGCACAACCTACGAGCAGTACTTC. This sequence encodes CASSYGRTTYEQYF.

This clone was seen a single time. This chain's CDR3 is CAWSRDLAGGTGELFF. CDR3 bases: TGTGCCTGGAGTAGGGATTTAGCGGGGGGCACCGGGGAGCTGTTTTTT. This rearrangement joins TRBV30 to TRBJ2-2; 10 positions match TRBD2. CDR3 length: 16 residues. After removal of 2 bases from V and 4 bases from J, the junction contained 7 bases not matched to a gene. Per germline, CDR1 GTSNPN and CDR2 SVGIG (reference sequence).

The chain's CDR3 is CASSLPLAGGTDTQYF. In DNA, the CDR3 is TGTGCCAGCAGTTTACCGTTAGCGGGAGGCACAGATACGCAGTATTTT. This rearrangement joins TRBV28 to TRBJ2-3; the match to TRBD2 covers 9 bases. V lost 2 bases, J lost 1 base, and 4 bases stayed unmatched. There are 16 residues in the CDR3. Germline loops: CDR1 MDHEN, CDR2 SYDVKM.

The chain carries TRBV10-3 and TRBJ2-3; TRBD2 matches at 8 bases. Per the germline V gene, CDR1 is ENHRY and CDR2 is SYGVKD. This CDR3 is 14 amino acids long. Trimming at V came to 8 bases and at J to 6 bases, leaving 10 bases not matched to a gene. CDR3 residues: CAIAPAGVTDTQYF. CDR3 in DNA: TGTGCCATCGCACCAGCGGGAGTTACGGATACGCAGTATTTT.

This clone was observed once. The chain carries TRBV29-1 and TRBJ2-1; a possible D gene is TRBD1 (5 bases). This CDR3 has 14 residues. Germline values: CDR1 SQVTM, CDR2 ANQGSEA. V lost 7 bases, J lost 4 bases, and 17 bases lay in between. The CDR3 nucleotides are TGCAGCGCCCCAGGGCGGTCCTTGTACAATGAGCAGTTCTTC. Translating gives CSAPGRSLYNEQFF.

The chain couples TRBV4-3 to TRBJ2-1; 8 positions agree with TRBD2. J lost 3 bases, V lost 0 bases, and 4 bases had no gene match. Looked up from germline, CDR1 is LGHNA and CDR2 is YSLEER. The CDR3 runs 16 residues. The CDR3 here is CASSQERLAGYNEQFF. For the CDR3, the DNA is TGCGCCAGCAGCCAAGAGAGGCTAGCGGGCTACAATGAGCAGTTCTTC.

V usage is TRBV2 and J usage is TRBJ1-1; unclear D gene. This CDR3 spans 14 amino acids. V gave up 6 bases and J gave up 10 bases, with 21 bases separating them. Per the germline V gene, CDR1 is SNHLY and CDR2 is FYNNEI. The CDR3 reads CASRVTEAGWGAFF. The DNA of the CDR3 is TGTGCCAGCAGGGTAACAGAGGCTGGCTGGGGAGCTTTCTTT. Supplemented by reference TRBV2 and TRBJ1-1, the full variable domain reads EPEVTQTPSHQVTQMGQEVILRCVPISNHLYFYWYRQILGQKVEFLVSFYNNEISEKSEIFDDQFSVERPDGSNFTLKIRSTKLEDSAMYFCASRVTEAGWGAFFGQGTRLTVV.

The CDR3 sequence is CAIGERSDTQYF. The CDR3 DNA is TGTGCCATCGGAGAGCGTTCGGATACGCAGTATTTT. This chain uses TRBV10-3 with TRBJ2-3; D is unclear. Germline lookup yields CDR1 ENHRY and CDR2 SYGVKD. This CDR3 has 12 residues. The V and J ends lost 8 bases and 6 bases respectively, with 12 bases between them.

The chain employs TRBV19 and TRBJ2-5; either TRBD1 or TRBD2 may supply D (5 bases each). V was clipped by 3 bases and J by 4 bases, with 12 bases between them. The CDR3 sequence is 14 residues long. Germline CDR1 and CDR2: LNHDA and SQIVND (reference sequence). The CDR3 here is CASSIWGSGETQYF. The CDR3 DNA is TGTGCCAGTAGTATTTGGGGGTCGGGAGAGACCCAGTACTTC. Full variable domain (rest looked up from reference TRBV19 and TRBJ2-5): DGGITQSPKYLFRKEGQNVTLSCEQNLNHDAMYWYRQDPGQGLRLIYYSQIVNDFQKGDIAEGYSVSREKKESFPLTVTSAQKNPTAFYLCASSIWGSGETQYFGPGTRLLVL.